This T cell receptor (beta chain) was sequenced for a study of shared T cell receptors in the human thymus (dated by TCRdb to about 2021). Study-wide context: The study examined how the human thymus generates shared, self-reactive T-cell receptor alpha chains.

On this clone: No antigen is known for it. The input lacks base qualities; no much larger clone sits a single base away.

Receptor libraries were prepared by the immunoSEQ multiplex PCR assay. TCRdb obtained this table from immuneACCESS and retained in-frame rearrangements with V and J assigned. These tables miss some clones; where compared with another copy, unresolved V genes account for less than half of the shortfall, and the remainder is unexplained. The sample records about 660,000 clones, around 87% of which are singletons. The leading ten clones occupy roughly 0.0094% of the sample. The germline V gene sets CDR1 to MGHRA and CDR2 to YSYEKL. From V the trimming removes 4 bases and from J it removes 3 bases, while the gene matches leave 6 bases of the junction unaccounted for. Taken from cysteine to phenylalanine, the CDR3 has 15 residues. Solely the CDR3 DNA is kept, with 45 bases framed from the first base. Separately, the same data were catalogued under a study of human thymus T cells. The second study, in turn, reports: Immunologically healthy infants undergoing open corrective cardiac surgery for congenital heart defects in Finland were used as donors. Thymus tissue was obtained as surgical resects removed during corrective cardiac surgery. Usage of V and J gene segments appeared to be biased in both the thymic and the peripheral blood repertoires. The related research found that thymic TCR repertoires overlapped highly between unrelated individuals. The study characterized TCR alpha and beta repertoires from seven to nine infant thymus samples and a few related peripheral blood samples. The infant donors were 7 to 244 days old, and the cohort included over 5 males and a couple of females. Thymocytes were freed from the tissue by mechanical means and kept at -70 degrees C as pellets of roughly 9-34 million cells. A QIAsymphony instrument was used to extract genomic DNA from frozen cell pellets. TCRB and TCRAD loci were amplified from a standardized quantity of quality-controlled genomic DNA using the immunoSEQ multiplex PCR assay. The amplicons covered the V(D)J region and were long enough to include the CDR3 and to identify the V and J genes. Amplicon sequencing was performed on an Illumina platform through the commercial immunoSEQ service. Primer bias and sequencing errors were corrected as previously described, and TCRAD and TCRB were defined on the basis of the IMGT database. immunoSEQ Analyzer 3.0 and VDJTools were used for repertoire analysis, which covered basic statistics, V/J segment usage, diversity estimates, rarefaction and pairwise overlap. Diversity was estimated with Chao1, ChaoE, Efron-Thisted, Shannon and inverse Simpson indices, and also on datasets down-sampled to the smallest sample. Repertoire overlap was determined by strict matching of CDR3 nucleotide sequence, V gene and J gene, and Jaccard-based multidimensional scaling clustering was applied. On average, approximately 860,000 unique TCRB clonotypes were obtained from thymus samples, compared with approximately 82,000 from blood samples.

The sequence came from a boy younger than two with a congenital heart defect. Donor details come from another sample of the same person, matched by shared clones. The sample taken for sequencing was thymocytes. Here the chain combines TRBV4-1 and TRBJ2-1; TRBD2 fits 7 bases in the junction. The encoded CDR3 is CASSLRSGDYNEQFF. The DNA sequence follows: TGCGCCAGCAGCCTCAGAAGCGGGGACTACAATGAGCAGTTCTTC.